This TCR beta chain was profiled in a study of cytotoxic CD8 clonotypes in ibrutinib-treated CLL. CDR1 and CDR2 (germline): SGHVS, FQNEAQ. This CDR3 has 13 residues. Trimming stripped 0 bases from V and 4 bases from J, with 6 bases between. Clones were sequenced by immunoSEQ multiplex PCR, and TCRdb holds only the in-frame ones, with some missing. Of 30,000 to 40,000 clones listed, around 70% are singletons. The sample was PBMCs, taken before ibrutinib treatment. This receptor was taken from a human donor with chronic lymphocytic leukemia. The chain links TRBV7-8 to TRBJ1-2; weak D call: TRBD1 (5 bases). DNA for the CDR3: TGTGCCAGCAGCTTAGCGGACACCTATGGCTACACCTTC. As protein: CASSLADTYGYTF.